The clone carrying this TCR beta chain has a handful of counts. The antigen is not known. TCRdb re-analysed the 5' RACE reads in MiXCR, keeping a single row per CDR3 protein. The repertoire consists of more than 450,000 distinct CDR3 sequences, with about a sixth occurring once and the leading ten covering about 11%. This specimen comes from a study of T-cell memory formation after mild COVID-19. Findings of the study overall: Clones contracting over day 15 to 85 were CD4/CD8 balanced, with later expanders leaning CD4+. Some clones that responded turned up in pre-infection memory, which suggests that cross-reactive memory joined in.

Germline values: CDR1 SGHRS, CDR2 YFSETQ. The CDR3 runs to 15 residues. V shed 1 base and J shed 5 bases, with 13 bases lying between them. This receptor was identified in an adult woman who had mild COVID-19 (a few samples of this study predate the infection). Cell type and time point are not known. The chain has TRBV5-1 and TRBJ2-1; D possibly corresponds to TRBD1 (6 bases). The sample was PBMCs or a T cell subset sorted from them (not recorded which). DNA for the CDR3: TGCGCCAGCAGCTTGCGCCCAACAGGGAACAATGAGCAGTTCTTC. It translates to CASSLRPTGNNEQFF. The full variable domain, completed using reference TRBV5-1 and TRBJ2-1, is KAGVTQTPRYLIKTRGQQVTLSCSPISGHRSVSWYQQTPGQGLQFLFEYFSETQRNKGNFPGRFSGRQFSNSRSEMNVSTLELGDSALYLCASSLRPTGNNEQFFGPGTRLTVL.